One sample yielded the 30 T cell receptor beta chains listed below, sequenced in a study of shared clonotypes between healthy human individuals (dated by TCRdb to the early 2020s). Library preparation was by the immunoSEQ multiplex PCR assay. The table comes from immuneACCESS by way of TCRdb, which keeps in-frame sequences with V and J called. Part of the clones is missing from these tables; in studies checked, under half for an unresolved V gene and the rest for unknown reasons. This sample gives hundreds of thousands of clones in total; 92% of them show up just once. The ten largest clones capture nearly 25% of the sample. For the CD8 naive samples, CD45RO-negative cells were positively selected for CCR7, yielding a CD45RA+CCR7+ population from which TemRA cells were excluded. The material sequenced was naive CD8+ T cells sorted from blood. This specimen's cell subset or site label, interpreted: CD45RA+CCR7+. The receptor set was obtained from a man aged 30-40 years in good health.

The chain uses TRBV4-1 and TRBJ2-2; maybe TRBD1 (6 bases). Germline V gene lookup returns CDR1 MGHRA and CDR2 YSYEKL. Trimming took 4 bases from V and 3 from J, leaving 15 bases between them. CDR3 size: 16 residues. CDR3 amino acids: CASSLRQAPYTGELFF. The CDR3 DNA reads TGCGCCAGCAGCCTCCGACAGGCTCCCTACACCGGGGAGCTGTTTTTT.

The V gene is TRBV6-1, the J gene TRBJ2-7; unclear D gene. This CDR3 comprises 13 residues. V shed 4 bases and J shed 3 bases, with 10 bases lying between them. Germline V gene sequence: CDR1 MNHNS, CDR2 SASEGT. The DNA of the CDR3 is TGTGCCAGCAGTGTTTATCTGATCTACGAGCAGTACTTC. Protein product: CASSVYLIYEQYF.

A single count supports this clone. The genes are TRBV27 and TRBJ2-7; D remains unclear. CDR3 size: 13 residues. The V gene's germline CDR1 is MNHEY and CDR2 SMNVEV (reference sequence). Trimming left V 6 bases short and J 3 bases short, with 12 bases between. The CDR3 nucleotides read TGTGCCAGCAGATCTCGACAAAGCTACGAGCAGTACTTC. Protein sequence: CASRSRQSYEQYF.

J is TRBJ2-7 and V is TRBV28, with TRBD2 as a possible D gene (6 bases). This CDR3 has 14 residues. Germline CDR1 reads MDHEN; CDR2 reads SYDVKM. With 3 bases removed from V and 1 base from J, the gap between germline ends came to 10 bases. The chain's CDR3 is CASSFIGSSYEQYF. CDR3 coding DNA: TGTGCCAGCAGTTTCATCGGGAGTTCCTACGAGCAGTACTTC.

The V gene is TRBV7-9, the J gene TRBJ2-5; D unresolved. The germline V gene has CDR1 SEHNR and CDR2 FQNEAQ (reference sequence). V shed 2 bases and J shed 2 bases, with 9 bases lying between them. This CDR3 spans 14 amino acids. CDR3 nucleotides: TGTGCCAGCAGCTTATTGGTGTCTCAAGAGACCCAGTACTTC. Protein sequence: CASSLLVSQETQYF.

The V gene is TRBV5-4, the J gene TRBJ2-7, with D unclear. Trimming took off 2 bases at V and 4 bases at J, with 13 bases between the two ends. From germline, CDR1 is SGHNT and CDR2 YYREEE (reference sequence). The CDR3 has 14 amino acids. The CDR3 nucleotides read TGTGCCAGCAGCTTCCACGGTGGATTGTACGAGCAGTACTTC. Translated, it gives CASSFHGGLYEQYF.

This clone was picked up a small number of times. This sequence joins TRBV6-5 and TRBJ1-5; weak D call: TRBD1 (5 bases). V lost 4 bases to trimming and J lost 5 bases, with 12 bases between them. The CDR3 loop spans 14 amino acids. Germline values: CDR1 MNHEY, CDR2 SVGAGI. CDR3 sequence (DNA): TGTGCCAGCAGTTTCTCGGGGCCGGATCAGCCCCAGCATTTT. It encodes CASSFSGPDQPQHF.

As concerns this clone: The junction does not match germline at one end; this may be a read error. This chain links TRBV7-7 with TRBJ2-1; TRBD2 is a possible D gene (6 bases). This CDR3 has 17 residues. From germline, CDR1 is SSHAT and CDR2 FNYEAQ (reference sequence). DNA of the CDR3: TGTGCTAGCAGCTTAAGCCCTCAGGGCGGGATCGGGGGTGAGCAGTTCTTC. Its protein is CASSLSPQGGIGGEQFF.

The chain couples TRBV4-2 to TRBJ1-4; D gene uncertain. Germline lookup yields CDR1 LGHNA and CDR2 YNFKEQ. There are 16 residues in the CDR3. V lost 0 bases and J 9 bases, leaving 17 bases between the germline ends. The DNA of the CDR3 is TGTGCCAGCAGCCAAGATGGAGGGCAAAGGGAGAAAAAACTGTTTTTT. Residues: CASSQDGGQREKKLFF.

The chain recombines TRBV7-2 with TRBJ1-2; perhaps TRBD1 as D (6 bases). Trimming removed 3 bases from V and 6 bases from J, with 14 bases in between. Germline CDR1 is SGHTA and CDR2 is FQGNSA. The CDR3 runs to 14 residues. CDR3 DNA: TGTGCCAGCAGCTTCCCAGGGGCTATTCATGGCTACACCTTC. Translated, it gives CASSFPGAIHGYTF.

This chain joins TRBV15 and TRBJ2-1; no clear D gene. Trimming cost V 2 bases and J 5 bases, with 10 bases left between them. The length of the CDR3 is 14 residues. The germline V gene encodes CDR1 LNHNV and CDR2 YYDKDF (reference sequence). The CDR3 nucleotides read TGTGCCACCAGCAGAACCCAAGGCCACAATGAGCAGTTCTTC. Translation gives CATSRTQGHNEQFF.

The rearrangement uses TRBV4-2 and TRBJ2-2; TRBD2 might be the D (6 bases). Trimming took off 0 bases at V and 1 base at J, with 12 bases between the two ends. Germline-derived CDR1 and CDR2 are LGHNA and YNFKEQ. This CDR3 contains 17 residues. As DNA, the CDR3 is TGTGCCAGCAGCCAAGATTCGGCAGCGGGGAACACCGGGGAGCTGTTTTTT. Its translation: CASSQDSAAGNTGELFF.

This sequence joins TRBV7-8 and TRBJ2-5, with D unclear. V lost 5 bases, J lost 1 base, and 17 bases lay in between. CDR1 SGHVS and CDR2 FQNEAQ come from the germline V gene. The CDR3 loop spans 16 amino acids. The CDR3 loop reads CASSLLKHGSQETQYF. CDR3 DNA: TGTGCCAGCAGCCTTCTAAAGCACGGCAGCCAAGAGACCCAGTACTTC.

The gene calls are TRBV28 and TRBJ2-1; D unclear. Germline CDR1 reads MDHEN; CDR2 reads SYDVKM. CDR3 size: 15 residues. V gave up 5 bases and J gave up 3 bases, with 14 bases separating them. The CDR3 loop is CASSPRENHYNEQFF. CDR3 DNA: TGTGCCAGCAGTCCTAGGGAAAACCACTACAATGAGCAGTTCTTC.

The V call is TRBV5-4, the J call TRBJ2-3; 7 bases map to TRBD2. Germline loops: CDR1 SGHNT, CDR2 YYREEE (reference sequence). Losses at the gene ends were 4 bases for V and 5 bases for J; bases not matched to a gene: 13. CDR3 length equals 16 residues. CDR3 residues: CASSNRDGLVKDTQYF. In nucleotides, the CDR3 is TGTGCCAGCAGCAACCGGGACGGACTAGTTAAAGATACGCAGTATTTT. The whole variable domain, remainder taken from reference TRBV5-4 and TRBJ2-3, is ETGVTQSPTHLIKTRGQQVTLRCSSQSGHNTVSWYQQALGQGPQFIFQYYREEENGRGNFPPRFSGLQFPNYSSELNVNALELDDSALYLCASSNRDGLVKDTQYFGPGTRLTVL.

The V and J genes are TRBV6-1 and TRBJ2-7; D is possibly TRBD2 (6 bases). Trimming cost V 5 bases and J 5 bases, with 10 bases left between them. The CDR3 loop spans 12 amino acids. CDR1 is MNHNS and CDR2 is SASEGT in the germline V gene. This CDR3 is CASSHPGDEQYF. The CDR3 DNA reads TGTGCCAGCAGTCACCCGGGGGACGAGCAGTACTTC.

The genes are TRBV6-6 and TRBJ2-1, with D possibly called TRBD1 or TRBD2 (5 bases each). V dropped 1 base and J dropped 2 bases, with 12 bases sitting between them. This CDR3 is 16 amino acids long. Germline values: CDR1 MNHNY, CDR2 SVGAGI (reference sequence). In nucleotides, the CDR3 is TGTGCCAGCAGTTACTACTCCGAGGGACCCTACAATGAGCAGTTCTTC. It specifies CASSYYSEGPYNEQFF.

In its sample, this clone was seen once. The chain recombines TRBV2 with TRBJ2-4; D is possibly TRBD2 (5 bases). V was trimmed by 4 bases and J by 8 bases, leaving 24 bases between them. The germline V gene encodes CDR1 SNHLY and CDR2 FYNNEI. The CDR3 spans 17 residues. The DNA for the CDR3 is TGTGCCAGCAGTGGACTGCGCGCAGGACTGTCCTTCCACATTCAGTACTTC. Protein product: CASSGLRAGLSFHIQYF.

This clone was seen just once. This chain connects TRBV6-1 to TRBJ2-7, with D possibly matching TRBD2 (5 bases). The CDR3 length is 13 residues. The V end lost 7 bases, the J end lost 5 bases, and 15 bases lay between the germline ends. Germline V gene lookup returns CDR1 MNHNS and CDR2 SASEGT. CDR3 protein: CASKPTRGDEQYF. The CDR3 DNA follows: TGTGCCAGCAAACCTACTAGAGGAGACGAGCAGTACTTC.

The chain is built from TRBV13 and TRBJ2-5, with 11 bases fitting TRBD2. The CDR3 runs 16 residues. CDR1 is PRHDT, CDR2 FYEKMQ, per germline (reference sequence). Trimming at V came to 4 bases and at J to 9 bases, leaving 13 bases not matched to a gene. The CDR3 sequence: CASSSLVLAGGGAQYF. DNA of the CDR3: TGTGCCAGCAGCTCCCTCGTCCTAGCGGGAGGCGGGGCCCAGTACTTC.

The genes are TRBV15 and TRBJ2-3; 12 nucleotides align to TRBD2. This CDR3 contains 17 residues. V dropped 3 bases and J dropped 1; count of bases not matched to a gene: 5. Germline CDR1 reads LNHNV; CDR2 reads YYDKDF (reference sequence). The CDR3 protein is CATSRERLAGGTDTQYF. CDR3 DNA: TGTGCCACCAGCAGGGAAAGACTAGCGGGAGGCACAGATACGCAGTATTTT.

The chain combines TRBV6-1 with TRBJ2-7, with a tentative D call TRBD2 (5 bases). Germline V lookup: CDR1 MNHNS, CDR2 SASEGT. Trimming pared 3 bases from V and 0 bases from J, leaving 15 bases between. This CDR3 has 16 residues. CDR3: CASSDVTRYSSYEQYF. CDR3 nucleotide sequence: TGTGCCAGCAGTGACGTTACTAGGTACAGCTCCTACGAGCAGTACTTC.

The J gene is TRBJ2-1, the V gene TRBV4-1; no clear D. The germline V and J ends were trimmed by 4 bases and 10 bases, with 14 bases remaining between them. The CDR3 is 13 amino acids. Germline assignment: CDR1 MGHRA and CDR2 YSYEKL. The CDR3 loop reads CASSPSQALEQFF. In DNA form, the CDR3 reads TGCGCCAGCAGCCCCTCCCAGGCATTAGAGCAGTTCTTC.

The chain carries TRBV4-1 and TRBJ2-4; 8 positions agree with TRBD2. The CDR3 has 17 residues. Per the germline V gene, CDR1 is MGHRA and CDR2 is YSYEKL. V shed 1 base, J shed 3 bases, and the junction held 8 bases outside the gene matches. The CDR3 protein is CASSQVPGLGSKNIQYF. The CDR3 DNA reads as TGCGCCAGCAGCCAAGTTCCGGGACTAGGGAGCAAAAACATTCAGTACTTC.

V usage is TRBV27 and J usage is TRBJ2-7; 9 nucleotides agree with TRBD1. The germline V gene encodes CDR1 MNHEY and CDR2 SMNVEV (reference sequence). The CDR3 length is 14 residues. V lost 3 bases, J lost 6 bases, and 6 bases stayed unmatched. In nucleotides, the CDR3 is TGTGCCAGCAGTTTGCCGGGACAGGGTTCCGAGCAGTACTTC. This translates into CASSLPGQGSEQYF.

The rearrangement joins TRBV4-1 to TRBJ2-2; no firm D call. The V and J ends lost 1 base and 2 bases respectively, with 8 bases between them. The V gene's germline CDR1 is MGHRA and CDR2 YSYEKL. The CDR3 has 15 residues. The CDR3 DNA reads TGCGCCAGCAGCCAAGGGCCCCAAAACACCGGGGAGCTGTTTTTT. Encoded protein: CASSQGPQNTGELFF.

The V gene is TRBV6-5, the J gene TRBJ2-2; maybe TRBD1 (5 bases). The length of the CDR3 is 14 residues. V lost 5 bases and J 6 bases, leaving 13 bases between the germline ends. Germline V lookup: CDR1 MNHEY, CDR2 SVGAGI. CDR3 loop: CASSGQGSAGELFF. DNA for the CDR3: TGTGCCAGCAGTGGTCAGGGAAGCGCCGGGGAGCTGTTTTTT.

This chain connects TRBV9 to TRBJ2-3; weak D call: TRBD2 (5 bases). The V gene lost 3 bases and the J gene lost 7 bases, with 9 bases spanning the gap. The germline gives CDR1 SGDLS, CDR2 YYNGEE. The CDR3 length is 12 residues. The CDR3 spells CASSALGHTQYF. The CDR3 region has the DNA TGTGCCAGCAGCGCACTAGGGCATACGCAGTATTTT. The full variable domain, completed using reference TRBV9 and TRBJ2-3, is DSGVTQTPKHLITATGQRVTLRCSPRSGDLSVYWYQQSLDQGLQFLIQYYNGEERAKGNILERFSAQQFPDLHSELNLSSLELGDSALYFCASSALGHTQYFGPGTRLTVL.

The chain couples TRBV29-1 to TRBJ2-2; TRBD2 is a possible D gene (6 bases). Trimming shortened V by 4 bases and J by 6 bases, and 15 bases separated the two germline ends. Germline V gene sequence: CDR1 SQVTM, CDR2 ANQGSEA. The CDR3 sequence is 14 residues long. The CDR3 protein is CSVASPREPGELFF. CDR3 sequence (DNA): TGCAGCGTTGCCTCCCCTCGGGAGCCCGGGGAGCTGTTTTTT.

The chain links TRBV4-1 to TRBJ2-2; 7 positions agree with TRBD2. The CDR3 sequence is 15 residues long. Germline CDR1 is MGHRA and CDR2 is YSYEKL. Germline trimming cut 3 bases from V and 4 bases from J; bases unmatched to any gene: 5. The CDR3 loop is CASSHPGEGTGELFF. CDR3 DNA sequence: TGCGCCAGCAGCCATCCCGGGGAGGGCACCGGGGAGCTGTTTTTT.